Described below is a single T cell receptor beta chain sequence and its context. Its antigen is unknown. The naive gate required viable CD3+CD4+ or CD3+CD8+ cells with CCR7+CD45RA+CD45RO-CD95-CD27+CD28+ phenotype. This entry comes from a study of T cells after posttransplantation cyclophosphamide. Study results and caveats: Blood and skin or GI T cell repertoires showed limited TRB overlap.

V lost 0 bases and J lost 5; bases outside the gene matches: 8. CDR3 length: 16 residues. Germline CDR1 reads SGHVS; CDR2 reads FQNEAQ. Measured with immunoSEQ multiplex PCR; TCRdb has only the in-frame clones, and not every one. The sample has about 32,000 clones, roughly nine tenths seen once. This sequence originates from a man aged 25 to 40 in good health and a related stem cell transplant donor. Sequenced sample: naive CD4+ T cells sorted from blood. This chain uses TRBV7-8 with TRBJ2-3, with TRBD2 matching over 7 bases. The chain's CDR3 is CASSLAGGGGIDTQYF. CDR3 sequence (DNA): TGTGCCAGCAGCTTAGCGGGCGGGGGTGGCATAGATACGCAGTATTTT. Full variable domain (missing parts from reference TRBV7-8 and TRBJ2-3): GAGVSQSPRYKVAKRGQDVALRCDPISGHVSLFWYQQALGQGPEFLTYFQNEAQLDKSGLPSDRFFAERPEGSVSTLKIQRTQQEDSAVYLCASSLAGGGGIDTQYFGPGTRLTVL.